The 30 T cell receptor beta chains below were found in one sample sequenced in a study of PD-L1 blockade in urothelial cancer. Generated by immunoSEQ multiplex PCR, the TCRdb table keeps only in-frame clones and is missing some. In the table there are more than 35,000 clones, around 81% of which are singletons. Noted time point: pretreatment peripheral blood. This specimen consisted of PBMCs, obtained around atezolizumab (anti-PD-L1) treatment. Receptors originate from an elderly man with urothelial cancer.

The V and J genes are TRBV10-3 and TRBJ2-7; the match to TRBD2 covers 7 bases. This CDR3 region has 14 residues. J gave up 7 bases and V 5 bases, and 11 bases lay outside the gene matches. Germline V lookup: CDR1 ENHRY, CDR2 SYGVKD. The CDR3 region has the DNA TGTGCCATCAGTATCACTAGCGCGAGCCGGGAGCAGTACTTC. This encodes CAISITSASREQYF.

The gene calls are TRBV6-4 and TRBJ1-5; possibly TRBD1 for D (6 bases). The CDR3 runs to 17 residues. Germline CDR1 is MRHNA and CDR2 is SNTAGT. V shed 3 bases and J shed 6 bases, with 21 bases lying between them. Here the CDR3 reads CASSERPHAGARQPQHF. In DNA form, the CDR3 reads TGTGCCAGCAGTGAACGACCCCACGCGGGGGCGCGTCAGCCCCAGCATTTT.

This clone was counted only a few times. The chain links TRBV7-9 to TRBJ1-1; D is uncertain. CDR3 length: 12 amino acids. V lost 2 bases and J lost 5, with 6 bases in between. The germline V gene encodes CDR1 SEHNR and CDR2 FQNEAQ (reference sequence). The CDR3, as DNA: TGTGCCAGCAGCTTATACGGGACTGAAGCTTTCTTT. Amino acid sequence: CASSLYGTEAFF.

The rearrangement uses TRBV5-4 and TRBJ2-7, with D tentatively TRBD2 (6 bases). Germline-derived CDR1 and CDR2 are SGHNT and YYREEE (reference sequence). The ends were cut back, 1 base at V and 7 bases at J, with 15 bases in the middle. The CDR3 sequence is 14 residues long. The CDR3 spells CASSLYDRGTEQYF. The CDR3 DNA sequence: TGTGCCAGCAGCTTGTATGACCGGGGGACGGAGCAGTACTTC.

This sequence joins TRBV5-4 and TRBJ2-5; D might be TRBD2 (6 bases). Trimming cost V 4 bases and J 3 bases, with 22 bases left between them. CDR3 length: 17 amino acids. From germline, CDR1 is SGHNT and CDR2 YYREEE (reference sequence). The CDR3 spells CASSPQPRVRGEETQYF. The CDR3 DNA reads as TGTGCCAGCAGCCCTCAACCCCGAGTGCGGGGAGAAGAGACCCAGTACTTC.

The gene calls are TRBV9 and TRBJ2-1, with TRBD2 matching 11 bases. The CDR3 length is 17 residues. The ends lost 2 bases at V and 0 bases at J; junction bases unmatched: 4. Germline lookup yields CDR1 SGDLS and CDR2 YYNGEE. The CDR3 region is CASSVFGLAGSYNEQFF. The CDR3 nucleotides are TGTGCCAGCAGCGTCTTCGGACTAGCGGGCTCCTACAATGAGCAGTTCTTC.

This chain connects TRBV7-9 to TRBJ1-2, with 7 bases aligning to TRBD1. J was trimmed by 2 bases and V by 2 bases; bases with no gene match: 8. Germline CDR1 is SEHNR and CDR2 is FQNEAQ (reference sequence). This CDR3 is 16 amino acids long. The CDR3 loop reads CASSLRGQDQNYGYTF. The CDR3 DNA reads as TGTGCCAGCAGCTTAAGGGGGCAGGATCAGAACTATGGCTACACCTTC.

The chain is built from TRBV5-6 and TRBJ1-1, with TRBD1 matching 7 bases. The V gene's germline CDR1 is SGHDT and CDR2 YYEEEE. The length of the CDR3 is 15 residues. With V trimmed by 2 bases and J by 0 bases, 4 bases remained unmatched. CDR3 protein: CASSFSGTVNTEAFF. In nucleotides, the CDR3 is TGTGCCAGCAGCTTTTCCGGGACAGTGAACACTGAAGCTTTCTTT.

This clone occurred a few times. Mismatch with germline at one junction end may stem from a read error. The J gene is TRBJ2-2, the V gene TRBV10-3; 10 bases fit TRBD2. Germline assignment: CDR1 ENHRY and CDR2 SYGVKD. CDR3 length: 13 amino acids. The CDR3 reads CASTSGNAGELFF. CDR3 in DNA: TGTGCCTCAACTAGCGGGAACGCCGGGGAGCTGTTTTTT.

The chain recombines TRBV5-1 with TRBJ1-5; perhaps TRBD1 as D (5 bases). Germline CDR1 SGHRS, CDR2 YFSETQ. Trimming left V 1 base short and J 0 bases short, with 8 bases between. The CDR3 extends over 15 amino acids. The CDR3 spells CASSLTGLSNQPQHF. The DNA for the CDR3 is TGCGCCAGCAGCTTGACAGGCCTTAGCAATCAGCCCCAGCATTTT.

CDR3 sequence (DNA): TGTGCCAGGAGATCTCTTCAAGGGGTCCTTAATGAGCAGTTCTTC. Translating it yields CARRSLQGVLNEQFF. The J gene is TRBJ2-1, the V gene TRBV25-1; D perhaps matches TRBD1 (5 bases). Trimming cost V 9 bases and J 7 bases, with 22 bases left between them. Per germline, CDR1 MGHDK and CDR2 SYGVNS. The CDR3 sequence is 15 residues long.

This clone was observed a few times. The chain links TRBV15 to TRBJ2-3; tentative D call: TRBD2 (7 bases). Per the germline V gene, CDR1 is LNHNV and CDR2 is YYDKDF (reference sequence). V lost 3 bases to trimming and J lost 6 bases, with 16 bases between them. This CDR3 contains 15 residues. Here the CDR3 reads CATSREGGGADTQYF. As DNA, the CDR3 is TGTGCCACCAGCAGGGAGGGCGGGGGCGCGGATACGCAGTATTTT.

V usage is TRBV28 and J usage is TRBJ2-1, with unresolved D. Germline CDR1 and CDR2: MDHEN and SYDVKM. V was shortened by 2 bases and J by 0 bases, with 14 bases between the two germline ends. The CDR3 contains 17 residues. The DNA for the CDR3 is TGTGCCAGCAGTTTACTAGACCCACCCAGCTCCTACAATGAGCAGTTCTTC. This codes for CASSLLDPPSSYNEQFF. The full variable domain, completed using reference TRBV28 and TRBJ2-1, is DVKVTQSSRYLVKRTGEKVFLECVQDMDHENMFWYRQDPGLGLRLIYFSYDVKMKEKGDIPEGYSVSREKKERFSLILESASTNQTSMYLCASSLLDPPSSYNEQFFGPGTRLTVL.

This CDR3 reads CASSFSGTGGDEQYF. The CDR3 bases are TGTGCCAGCAGTTTTTCCGGGACAGGGGGCGACGAGCAGTACTTC. V is TRBV27 and J is TRBJ2-7; 12 bases are a match to TRBD1. V shed 3 bases and J 5 bases; nucleotides not matched to a gene: 5. The germline CDR1 and CDR2 sequences are MNHEY and SMNVEV (reference sequence). This CDR3 spans 15 amino acids.

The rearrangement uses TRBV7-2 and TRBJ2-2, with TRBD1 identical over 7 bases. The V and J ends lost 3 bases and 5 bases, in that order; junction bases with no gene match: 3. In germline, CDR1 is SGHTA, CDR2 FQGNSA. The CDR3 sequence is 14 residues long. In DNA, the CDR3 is TGTGCCAGCAGCTTGACAGGGAATACCGGGGAGCTGTTTTTT. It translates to CASSLTGNTGELFF.

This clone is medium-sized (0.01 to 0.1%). CDR3 sequence (DNA): TGTGCCAGCAGCTTGGAGAGGTCTAACGAGCAGTACTTC. Its translation is CASSLERSNEQYF. The rearrangement links TRBV5-4 to TRBJ2-7; D is ambiguous. There are 13 residues in the CDR3. V was pared by 0 bases and J by 5 bases, with 9 bases between. Germline V gives CDR1 SGHNT, CDR2 YYREEE (reference sequence).

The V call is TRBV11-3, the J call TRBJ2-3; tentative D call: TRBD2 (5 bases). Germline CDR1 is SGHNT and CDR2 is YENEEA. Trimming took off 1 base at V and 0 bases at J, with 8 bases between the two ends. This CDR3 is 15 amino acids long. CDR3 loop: CASSLGAVSTDTQYF. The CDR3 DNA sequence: TGTGCCAGCAGCTTAGGAGCGGTTAGCACAGATACGCAGTATTTT.

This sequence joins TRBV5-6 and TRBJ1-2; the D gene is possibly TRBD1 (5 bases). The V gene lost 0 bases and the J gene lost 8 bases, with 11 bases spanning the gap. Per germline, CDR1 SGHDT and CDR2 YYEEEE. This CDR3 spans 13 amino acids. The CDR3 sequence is CASSLGQHLGYTF. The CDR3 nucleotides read TGTGCCAGCAGCTTGGGACAGCACCTAGGCTACACCTTC.

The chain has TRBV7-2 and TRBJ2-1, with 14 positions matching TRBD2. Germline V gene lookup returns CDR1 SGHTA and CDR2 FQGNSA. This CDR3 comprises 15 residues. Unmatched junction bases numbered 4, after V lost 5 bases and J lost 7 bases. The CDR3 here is CASSRRLAGGNEQFF. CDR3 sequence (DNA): TGTGCCAGCAGCCGTCGACTAGCGGGAGGGAATGAGCAGTTCTTC.

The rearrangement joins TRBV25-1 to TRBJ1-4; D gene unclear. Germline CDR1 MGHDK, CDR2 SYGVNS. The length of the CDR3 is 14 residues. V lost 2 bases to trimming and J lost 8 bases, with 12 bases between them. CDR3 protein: CASSEGGLREKLFF. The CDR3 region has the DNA TGTGCCAGCAGTGAAGGAGGCTTAAGGGAAAAACTGTTTTTT.

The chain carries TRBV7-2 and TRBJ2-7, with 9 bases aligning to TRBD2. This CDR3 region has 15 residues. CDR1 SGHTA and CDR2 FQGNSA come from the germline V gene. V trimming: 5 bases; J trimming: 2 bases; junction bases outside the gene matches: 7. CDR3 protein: CASSNPTSGTYEQYF. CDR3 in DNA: TGTGCCAGCAGCAATCCGACTAGCGGAACCTACGAGCAGTACTTC.

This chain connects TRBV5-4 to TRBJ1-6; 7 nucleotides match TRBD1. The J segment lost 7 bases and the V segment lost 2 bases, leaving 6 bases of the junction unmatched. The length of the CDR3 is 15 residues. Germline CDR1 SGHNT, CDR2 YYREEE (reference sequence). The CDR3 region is CASSLNRGQNSPLHF. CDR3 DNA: TGTGCCAGCAGCTTAAACAGGGGTCAAAATTCACCCCTCCACTTT.

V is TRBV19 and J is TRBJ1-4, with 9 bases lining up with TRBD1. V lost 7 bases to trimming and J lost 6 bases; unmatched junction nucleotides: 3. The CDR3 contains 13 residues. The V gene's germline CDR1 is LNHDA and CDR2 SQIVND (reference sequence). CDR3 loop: CASKRTGDEKLFF. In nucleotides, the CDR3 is TGTGCCAGTAAAAGGACAGGGGATGAAAAACTGTTTTTT.

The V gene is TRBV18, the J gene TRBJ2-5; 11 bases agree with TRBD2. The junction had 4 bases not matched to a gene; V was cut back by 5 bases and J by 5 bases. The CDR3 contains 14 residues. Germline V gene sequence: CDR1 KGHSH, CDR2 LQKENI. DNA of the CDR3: TGTGCCAGCTCATCGACTAGCGGGACTGAGACCCAGTACTTC. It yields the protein CASSSTSGTETQYF.

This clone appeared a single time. The CDR3 region is CASKSRVSTEAFF. DNA of the CDR3: TGTGCCAGCAAGAGCAGGGTGAGCACTGAAGCTTTCTTT. The V call is TRBV2, the J call TRBJ1-1; possible D gene TRBD1, 5 bases. CDR1 and CDR2 from the germline V gene are SNHLY and FYNNEI. Trimming removed 7 bases from V and 4 bases from J, with 13 bases in between. CDR3 length: 13 residues.

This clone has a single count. The CDR3 nucleotides are TGTGCCACCAGCAGGGGACAGGGGGCAGGCGACGAGCAGTACTTC. This gives the protein CATSRGQGAGDEQYF. This chain connects TRBV15 to TRBJ2-7, with 12 bases identical to TRBD1. With 3 bases clipped from V and 5 bases from J, the junction kept 5 bases outside the gene matches. The length of the CDR3 is 15 residues. Germline V CDR1 and CDR2: LNHNV, YYDKDF (reference sequence).

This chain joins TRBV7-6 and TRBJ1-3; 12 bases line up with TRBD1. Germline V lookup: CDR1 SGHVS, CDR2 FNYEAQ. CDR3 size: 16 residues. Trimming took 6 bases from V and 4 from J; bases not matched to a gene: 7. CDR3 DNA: TGTGCCAGCAGACCCGGGACAGGGGGCGCCGGAAACACCATATATTTT. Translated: CASRPGTGGAGNTIYF.

CDR3 loop: CAIRGDTHNEQFF. DNA for the CDR3: TGTGCCATCAGAGGGGACACGCACAATGAGCAGTTCTTC. The chain employs TRBV10-3 and TRBJ2-1, with D maybe TRBD1 (6 bases). The germline V gene encodes CDR1 ENHRY and CDR2 SYGVKD. The CDR3 sequence is 13 residues long. Trimming took 6 bases from V and 5 from J, leaving 11 bases between them.

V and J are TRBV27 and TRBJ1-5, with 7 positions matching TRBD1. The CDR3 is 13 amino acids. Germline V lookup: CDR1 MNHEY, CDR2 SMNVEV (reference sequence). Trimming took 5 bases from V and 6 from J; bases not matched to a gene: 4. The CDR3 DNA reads TGTGCCAGCAGTCGACAGGGTCCTCAGCCCCAGCATTTT. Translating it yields CASSRQGPQPQHF.

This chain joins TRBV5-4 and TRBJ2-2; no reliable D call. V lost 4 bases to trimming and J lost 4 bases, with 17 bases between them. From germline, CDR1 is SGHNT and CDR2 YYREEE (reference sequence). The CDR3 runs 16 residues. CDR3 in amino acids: CASSRTPTRGTGELFF. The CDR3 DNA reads TGTGCCAGCAGCCGCACACCCACCCGCGGCACCGGGGAGCTGTTTTTT.